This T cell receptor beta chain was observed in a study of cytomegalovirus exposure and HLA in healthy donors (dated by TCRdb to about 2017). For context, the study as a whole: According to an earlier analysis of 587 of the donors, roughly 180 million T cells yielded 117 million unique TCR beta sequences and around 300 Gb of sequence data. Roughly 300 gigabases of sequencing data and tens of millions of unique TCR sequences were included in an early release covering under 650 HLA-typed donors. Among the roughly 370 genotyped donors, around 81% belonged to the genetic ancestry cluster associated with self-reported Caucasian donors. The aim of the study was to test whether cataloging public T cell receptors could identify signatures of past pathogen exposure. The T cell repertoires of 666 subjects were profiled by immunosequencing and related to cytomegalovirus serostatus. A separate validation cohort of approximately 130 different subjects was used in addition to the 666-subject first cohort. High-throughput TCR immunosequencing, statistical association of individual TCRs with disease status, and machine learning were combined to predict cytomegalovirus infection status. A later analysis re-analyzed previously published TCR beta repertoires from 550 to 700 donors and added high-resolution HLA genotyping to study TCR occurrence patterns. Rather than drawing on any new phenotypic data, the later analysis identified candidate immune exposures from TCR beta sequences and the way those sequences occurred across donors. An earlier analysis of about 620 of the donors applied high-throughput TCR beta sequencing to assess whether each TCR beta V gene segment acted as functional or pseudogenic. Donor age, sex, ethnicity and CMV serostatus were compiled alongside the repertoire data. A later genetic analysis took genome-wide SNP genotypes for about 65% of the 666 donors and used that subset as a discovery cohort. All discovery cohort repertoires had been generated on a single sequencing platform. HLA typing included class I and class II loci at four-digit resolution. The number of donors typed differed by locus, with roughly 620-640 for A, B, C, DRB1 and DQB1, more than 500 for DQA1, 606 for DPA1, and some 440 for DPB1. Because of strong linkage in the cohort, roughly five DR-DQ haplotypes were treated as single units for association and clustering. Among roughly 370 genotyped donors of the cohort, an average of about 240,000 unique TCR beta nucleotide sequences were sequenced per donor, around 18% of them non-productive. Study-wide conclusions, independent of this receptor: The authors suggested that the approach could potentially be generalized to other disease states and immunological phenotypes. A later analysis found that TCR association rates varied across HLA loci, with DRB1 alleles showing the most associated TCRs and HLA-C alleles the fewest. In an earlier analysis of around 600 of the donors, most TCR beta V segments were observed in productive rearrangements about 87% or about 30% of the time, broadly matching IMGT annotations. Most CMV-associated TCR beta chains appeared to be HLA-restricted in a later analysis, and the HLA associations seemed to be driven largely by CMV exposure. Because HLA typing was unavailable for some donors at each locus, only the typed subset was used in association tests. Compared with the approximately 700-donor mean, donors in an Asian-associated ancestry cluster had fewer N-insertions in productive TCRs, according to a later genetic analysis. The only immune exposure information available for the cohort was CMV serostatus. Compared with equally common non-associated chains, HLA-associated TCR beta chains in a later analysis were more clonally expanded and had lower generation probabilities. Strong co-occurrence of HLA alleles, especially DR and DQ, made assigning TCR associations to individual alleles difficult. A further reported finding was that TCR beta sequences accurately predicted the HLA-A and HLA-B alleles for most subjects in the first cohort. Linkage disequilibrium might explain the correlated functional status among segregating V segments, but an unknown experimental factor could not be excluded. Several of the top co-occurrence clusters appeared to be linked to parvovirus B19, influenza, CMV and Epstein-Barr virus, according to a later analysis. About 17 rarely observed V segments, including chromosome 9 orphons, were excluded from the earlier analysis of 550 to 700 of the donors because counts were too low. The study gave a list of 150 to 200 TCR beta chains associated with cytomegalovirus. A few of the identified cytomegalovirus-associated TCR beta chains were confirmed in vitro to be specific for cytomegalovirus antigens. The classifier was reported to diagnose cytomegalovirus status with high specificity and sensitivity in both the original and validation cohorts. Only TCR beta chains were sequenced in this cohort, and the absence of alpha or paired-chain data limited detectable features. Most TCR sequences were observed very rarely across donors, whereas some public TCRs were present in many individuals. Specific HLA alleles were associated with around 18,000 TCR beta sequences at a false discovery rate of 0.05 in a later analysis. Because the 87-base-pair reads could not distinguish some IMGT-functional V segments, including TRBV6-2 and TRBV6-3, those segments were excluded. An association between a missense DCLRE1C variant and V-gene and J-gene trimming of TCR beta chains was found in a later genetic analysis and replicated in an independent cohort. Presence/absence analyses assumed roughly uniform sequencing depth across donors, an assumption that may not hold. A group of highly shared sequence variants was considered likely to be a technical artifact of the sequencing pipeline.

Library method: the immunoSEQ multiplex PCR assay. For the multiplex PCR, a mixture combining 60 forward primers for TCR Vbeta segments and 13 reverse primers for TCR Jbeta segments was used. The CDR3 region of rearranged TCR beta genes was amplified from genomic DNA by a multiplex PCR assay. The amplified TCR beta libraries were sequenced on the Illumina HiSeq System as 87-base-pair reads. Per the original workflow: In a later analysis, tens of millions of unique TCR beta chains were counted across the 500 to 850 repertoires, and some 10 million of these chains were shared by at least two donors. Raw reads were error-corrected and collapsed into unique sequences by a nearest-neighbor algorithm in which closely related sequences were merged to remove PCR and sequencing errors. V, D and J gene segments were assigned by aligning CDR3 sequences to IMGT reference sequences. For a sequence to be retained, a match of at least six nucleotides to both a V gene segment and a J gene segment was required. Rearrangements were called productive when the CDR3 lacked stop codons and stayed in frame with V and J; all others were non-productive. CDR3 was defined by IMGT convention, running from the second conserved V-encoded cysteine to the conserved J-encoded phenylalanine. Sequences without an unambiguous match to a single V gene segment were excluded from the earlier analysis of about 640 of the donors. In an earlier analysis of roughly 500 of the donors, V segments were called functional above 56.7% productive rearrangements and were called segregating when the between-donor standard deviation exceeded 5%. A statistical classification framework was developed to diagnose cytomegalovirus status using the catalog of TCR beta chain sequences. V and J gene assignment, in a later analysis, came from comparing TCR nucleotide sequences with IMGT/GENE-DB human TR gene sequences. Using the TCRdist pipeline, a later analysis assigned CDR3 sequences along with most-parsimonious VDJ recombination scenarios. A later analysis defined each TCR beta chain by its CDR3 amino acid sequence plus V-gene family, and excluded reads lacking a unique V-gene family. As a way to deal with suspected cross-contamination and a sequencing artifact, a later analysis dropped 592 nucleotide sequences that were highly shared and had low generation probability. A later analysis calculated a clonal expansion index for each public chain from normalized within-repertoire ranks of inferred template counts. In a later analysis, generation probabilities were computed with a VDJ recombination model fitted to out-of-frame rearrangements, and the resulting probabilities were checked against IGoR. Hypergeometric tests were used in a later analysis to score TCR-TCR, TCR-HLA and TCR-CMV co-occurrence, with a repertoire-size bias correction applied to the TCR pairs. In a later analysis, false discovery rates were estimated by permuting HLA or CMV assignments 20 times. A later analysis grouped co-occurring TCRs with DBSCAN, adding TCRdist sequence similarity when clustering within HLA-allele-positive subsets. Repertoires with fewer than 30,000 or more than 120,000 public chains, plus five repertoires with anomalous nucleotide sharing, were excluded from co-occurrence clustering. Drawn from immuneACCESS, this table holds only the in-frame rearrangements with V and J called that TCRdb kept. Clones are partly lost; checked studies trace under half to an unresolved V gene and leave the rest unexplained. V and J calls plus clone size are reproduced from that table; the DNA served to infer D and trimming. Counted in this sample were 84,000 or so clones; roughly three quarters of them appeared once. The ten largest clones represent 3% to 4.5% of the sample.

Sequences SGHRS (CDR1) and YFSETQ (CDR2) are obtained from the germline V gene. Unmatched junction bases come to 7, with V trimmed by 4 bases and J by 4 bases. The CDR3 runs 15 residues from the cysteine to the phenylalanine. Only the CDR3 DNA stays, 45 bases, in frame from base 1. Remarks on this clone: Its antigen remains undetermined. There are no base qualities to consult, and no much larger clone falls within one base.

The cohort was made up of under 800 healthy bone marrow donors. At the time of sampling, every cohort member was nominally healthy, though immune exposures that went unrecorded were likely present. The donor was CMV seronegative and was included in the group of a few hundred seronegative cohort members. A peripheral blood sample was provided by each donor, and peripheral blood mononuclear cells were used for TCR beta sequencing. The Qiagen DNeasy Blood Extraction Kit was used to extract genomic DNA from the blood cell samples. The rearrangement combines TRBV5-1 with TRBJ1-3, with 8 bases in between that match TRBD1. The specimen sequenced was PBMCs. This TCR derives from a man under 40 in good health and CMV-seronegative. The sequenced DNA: TGCGCCAGCAGCCCCGGACAGGGCACGGGAAACACCATATATTTT. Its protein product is CASSPGQGTGNTIYF.